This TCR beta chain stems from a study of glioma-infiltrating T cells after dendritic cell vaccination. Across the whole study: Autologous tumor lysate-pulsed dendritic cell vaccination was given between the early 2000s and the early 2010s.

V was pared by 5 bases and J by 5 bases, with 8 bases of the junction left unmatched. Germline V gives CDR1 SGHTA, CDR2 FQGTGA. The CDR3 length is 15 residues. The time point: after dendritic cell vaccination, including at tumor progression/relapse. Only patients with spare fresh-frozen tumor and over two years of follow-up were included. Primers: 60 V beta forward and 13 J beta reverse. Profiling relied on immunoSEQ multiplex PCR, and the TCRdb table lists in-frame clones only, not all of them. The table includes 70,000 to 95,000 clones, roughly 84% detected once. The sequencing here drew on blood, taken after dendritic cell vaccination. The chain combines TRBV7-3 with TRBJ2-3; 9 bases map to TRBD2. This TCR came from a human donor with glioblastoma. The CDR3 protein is CASSRWGGGEDTQYF. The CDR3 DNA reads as TGTGCCAGCAGCCGCTGGGGCGGGGGGGAAGATACGCAGTATTTT.